A selection of T cell receptor beta chains follows, all from one sample in a study of T cells in Graves' hyperthyroidism and ophthalmopathy. TCRdb re-analysed the multiplex PCR reads in MiXCR, keeping a single row per CDR3 protein. The sample has hundreds of thousands of distinct CDR3 sequences; around 15% are singletons. Sequencing was carried out using blood. The receptors originated from a woman under 40 with Graves' hyperthyroidism. The CDR3 runs from the conserved cysteine through the conserved F or W. Each record gives: V gene, clone size, D gene, J gene, CDR3 protein, CDR3 DNA. D genes are given only for firm matches. Clone size is stated in some rows and not others, as once, few, many or a class when expanded.

V: TRBV6-1
size: NA
D: NA
J: TRBJ1-1
CDR3: CASSTGASMGAFF
DNA: TGTGCCAGCAGTACCGGGGCCTCAATGGGGGCTTTCTTT

V: TRBV12-3/TRBV12-4
size: NA
D: NA
J: TRBJ2-4
CDR3: CASSPRTGGDIQYF
DNA: TGTGCCAGCAGCCCCCGGACAGGAGGGGACATTCAGTACTTC

V: TRBV20-1
size: few
D: NA
J: TRBJ1-5
CDR3: CSARPGDLQPQHF
DNA: TGCAGTGCTAGACCAGGGGATTTACAGCCCCAGCATTTT

V: TRBV20-1
size: few
D: NA
J: TRBJ1-5
CDR3: CSARDTGFRGNQPQHF
DNA: TGCAGTGCTAGAGATACAGGGTTTAGGGGCAATCAGCCCCAGCATTTT

V: TRBV11-3
size: many
D: NA
J: TRBJ1-1
CDR3: CASSLEGRSTEAFF
DNA: TGTGCCAGCAGCTTAGAGGGGCGAAGCACTGAAGCTTTCTTT

V: TRBV20-1
size: once
D: NA
J: TRBJ2-7
CDR3: CSGSRVGSYEQYF
DNA: TGCAGTGGAAGCAGGGTGGGGTCCTACGAGCAGTACTTC

V: TRBV11-2
size: many
D: NA
J: TRBJ1-1
CDR3: CASSLDLGGAEAFF
DNA: TGTGCCAGCAGCTTAGATCTGGGGGGGGCTGAAGCTTTCTTT

V: TRBV25-1
size: few
D: NA
J: TRBJ2-3
CDR3: CASSEYSAGTDTQYF
DNA: TGTGCCAGCAGTGAATATAGCGCGGGCACAGATACGCAGTATTTT

V: TRBV7-2
size: many
D: NA
J: TRBJ2-5
CDR3: CASSLMWTAQETQYF
DNA: TGTGCCAGCAGCTTAATGTGGACGGCTCAAGAGACCCAGTACTTC

V: TRBV18
size: many
D: NA
J: TRBJ2-5
CDR3: CASQRPDSQETQYF
DNA: TGTGCCAGCCAGCGACCTGACAGTCAAGAGACCCAGTACTTC

V: TRBV30
size: few
D: NA
J: TRBJ1-6
CDR3: CAWKGPNNSPLHF
DNA: TGTGCCTGGAAGGGACCGAATAATTCACCCCTCCACTTT

V: TRBV3-1
size: many
D: NA
J: TRBJ2-2
CDR3: CASSHGGLGELFF
DNA: TGTGCCAGCAGCCATGGGGGATTGGGGGAGCTGTTTTTT

V: TRBV25-1
size: many
D: NA
J: TRBJ1-6
CDR3: CASSEGWSPLHF
DNA: TGTGCCAGCAGTGAGGGGTGGTCACCCCTCCACTTT

V: TRBV7-2
size: many
D: TRBD2
J: TRBJ2-1
CDR3: CASSLMLADNEQFF
DNA: TGTGCCAGCAGCTTAATGCTAGCGGACAATGAGCAGTTCTTC

V: TRBV6-4
size: many
D: NA
J: TRBJ2-6
CDR3: CASSDGGGANVLTF
DNA: TGTGCCAGCAGTGACGGGGGTGGGGCCAACGTCCTGACTTTC

V: TRBV7-7
size: many
D: NA
J: TRBJ2-3
CDR3: CASSLSDGALDTQYF
DNA: TGTGCTAGCAGCTTATCCGACGGGGCCCTAGATACGCAGTATTTT

V: TRBV18
size: many
D: NA
J: TRBJ2-7
CDR3: CASSTSGYEQYF
DNA: TGTGCCAGCTCAACCTCGGGCTACGAGCAGTACTTC

V: TRBV7-3
size: few
D: NA
J: TRBJ2-3
CDR3: CASSSPAYRSTDTQYF
DNA: TGTGCCAGCAGCTCCCCCGCCTACCGTAGCACAGATACGCAGTATTTT

V: TRBV10-3
size: NA
D: NA
J: TRBJ1-4
CDR3: CAIRSLGGEKLFF
DNA: TGTGCCATCAGAAGCTTAGGTGGGGAAAAACTGTTTTTT

V: TRBV27
size: many
D: NA
J: TRBJ1-4
CDR3: CASRSTNEKLFF
DNA: TGTGCCAGCAGGTCAACTAATGAAAAACTGTTTTTT

V: TRBV6-1
size: NA
D: NA
J: TRBJ2-3
CDR3: CAISPQGRDTQYF
DNA: TGTGCCATCTCCCCCCAGGGGCGAGATACGCAGTATTTT

V: TRBV10-3
size: few
D: TRBD1
J: TRBJ1-2
CDR3: CASWGGQGAGGYTF
DNA: TGTGCCTCATGGGGGGGACAGGGGGCCGGTGGCTACACCTTC

V: TRBV29-1
size: many
D: NA
J: TRBJ2-7
CDR3: CSVVVTSYEQYF
DNA: TGCAGCGTTGTGGTCACTTCCTACGAGCAGTACTTC

V: TRBV29-1
size: many
D: NA
J: TRBJ2-7
CDR3: CSVVGVSYEQYF
DNA: TGCAGCGTTGTAGGCGTATCCTACGAGCAGTACTTC

V: TRBV4-1
size: NA
D: TRBD1
J: TRBJ2-7
CDR3: CASGRDSLEQYF
DNA: TGCGCCAGCGGCCGGGACAGTTTAGAGCAGTACTTC

V: TRBV10-3
size: NA
D: TRBD1
J: TRBJ2-7
CDR3: CAISESGQKPEQYF
DNA: TGTGCCATCAGTGAGTCGGGACAGAAGCCCGAGCAGTACTTC

V: TRBV3-1
size: NA
D: NA
J: TRBJ1-2
CDR3: CASSQVRNYGYTF
DNA: TGTGCCAGCAGCCAAGTCAGAAACTATGGCTACACCTTC

V: TRBV11-2
size: many
D: TRBD1
J: TRBJ2-1
CDR3: CASRDRTYNEQFF
DNA: TGTGCCAGCAGGGACAGGACATACAATGAGCAGTTCTTC

V: TRBV28
size: many
D: NA
J: TRBJ2-4
CDR3: CASSLVQGSAKNIQYF
DNA: TGTGCCAGCAGTTTGGTCCAGGGTTCGGCCAAAAACATTCAGTACTTC

V: TRBV20-1
size: many
D: NA
J: TRBJ1-5
CDR3: CSARVLPGNQPQHF
DNA: TGCAGTGCTAGAGTTCTGCCAGGCAATCAGCCCCAGCATTTT

V: TRBV5-1
size: NA
D: NA
J: TRBJ1-1
CDR3: CASSSGSGTTLKLSSAFF
DNA: TGCGCCAGCAGCTCCGGCTCAGGGACAACACTGAAGCTTTCTTCTGCTTTCTTT

V: TRBV11-2
size: NA
D: NA
J: TRBJ2-7
CDR3: CASSLLLSRSTYEQYF
DNA: TGTGCCAGCAGCCTACTCCTTAGCCGTAGTACCTACGAGCAGTACTTC